This T cell receptor beta chain was sequenced for a study of T cell responses to AZD1222 COVID-19 vaccine. Study results and limitations: Spike-specific TCR breadth and depth rose after two AZD1222 doses. Reports indicate that nearly half of spike-specific TCRs are directed at unmutated variant regions.

CDR1 is LGHDT, CDR2 YNNKEL, per germline (reference sequence). Trimming pared 4 bases from V and 3 bases from J, leaving 10 bases between. The CDR3 is 13 residues long. Generated by immunoSEQ multiplex PCR, the TCRdb table keeps only in-frame clones and is missing some. The top ten hold less than 3.5% of the sample, which has about 87,000 clones, roughly 90% seen once. Regarding this clone: Its antigen is unidentified.

The source material was peripheral blood, sampled on day 0 of AZD1222 vaccination. The clonotype originates from an adult in good health. The rearrangement links TRBV3-1 (or the pseudogene TRBV3-2) to TRBJ2-7; D could derive from TRBD1 or TRBD2 (5 bases each). In nucleotides, the CDR3 is TGTGCCAGCAGCCTTGGGGACGGCTACGAGCAGTACTTC. Residues: CASSLGDGYEQYF.